This T cell receptor (beta chain) was found in a study of CD8+CD57+ T cells in acquired aplastic anemia (dated by TCRdb to between 2017 and 2018). Broadly, across the study: DNA extracted from sorted CD4+ and CD8+ cells had a mean of approximately 3.3 ug, with a range of roughly 0.18 to 27.4 ug. CD8+CD57+ expansion was defined as a frequency above the mean frequency observed in healthy subjects. Here is what the overall study found, with its caveats: Roughly 29 CD8+ CDR3 sequences were found in both patients and controls but appeared to be highly expressed in patients and within the immunodominant clones of the patients. CD8+ Simpson's diversity did not differ significantly between patients and healthy controls (P=0.060).

Genomic DNA served as template for TCR beta VDJ combination and CDR3 sequence profiling. An Illumina HiSeq 2000 was used for TCR repertoire sequencing. The authors' pipeline ran thus. TRBV/TRBJ rearrangement plots, CDR3 size and DJ length profiles, and Simpson's diversity index were used to evaluate the repertoires. Whichever DNA sequence was most abundant in the deep sequencing data was defined as the immunodominant clone. CDR3 amino acid sequences were screened for sharing across subjects and were compared with published repertoires and the VDJdb database. TCRdb redid the processing of the public reads, applying fastp at Q25 and MiXCR, and retained in-frame beta chains. Each entry is one CDR3 protein sequence, shown with its most common DNA and genes. What appears here as the V and J calls and clone size reflects TCRdb's work, not the paper's. In this sample the table shows some 140,000 distinct CDR3 sequences, 52% of which occur a single time. The ten top clones hold approximately 12% of the sample.

In regard to this clonotype: The clone's antigen remains unknown. No base qualities exist here, and no much larger clone lies one base off it.

Expansion of CD8+CD57+ cells had been shown by flow cytometry in the patients chosen for sequencing. Severe acquired aplastic anemia was diagnosed in all patients according to International Study of Aplastic Anemia and Agranulocytosis and Camitta criteria. No patient had received any therapy when blood was sampled. TCR repertoires of sorted CD4+ and CD8+ blood T cells from severe aplastic anemia patients and healthy subjects were deep-sequenced in the study. Patients were enrolled in the USA under clinicaltrials.gov protocols 00001620, 01623167, 00001397, 00071045, 00081523 and 00961064. Ficoll-Paque density gradient centrifugation was used to isolate peripheral blood mononuclear cells. CD4+ and CD8+ T cells were sorted by FACS or magnetic beads before DNA extraction. The germline V gene supplies CDR1 ENHRY and CDR2 SYGVKD. The CDR3 numbers 12 residues from cysteine through phenylalanine. The DNA shown is the 36-base CDR3, in frame from base 1. V lost 11 bases and J lost 4 bases, and the count of bases not matched to a germline gene is 8.

The V and J genes are TRBV10-3 and TRBJ2-7; TRBD1 matches 7 bases in the middle. The clonotype was recovered from a human donor with aplastic anemia. The sequenced material came from sorted CD4+, CD8+, or CD8+CD57+ T cells (not recorded which) from PBMCs. The CDR3 has the sequence CAGQTGVYEQYF. The DNA is as follows: TGTGCCGGCCAAACAGGGGTTTACGAGCAGTACTTC.